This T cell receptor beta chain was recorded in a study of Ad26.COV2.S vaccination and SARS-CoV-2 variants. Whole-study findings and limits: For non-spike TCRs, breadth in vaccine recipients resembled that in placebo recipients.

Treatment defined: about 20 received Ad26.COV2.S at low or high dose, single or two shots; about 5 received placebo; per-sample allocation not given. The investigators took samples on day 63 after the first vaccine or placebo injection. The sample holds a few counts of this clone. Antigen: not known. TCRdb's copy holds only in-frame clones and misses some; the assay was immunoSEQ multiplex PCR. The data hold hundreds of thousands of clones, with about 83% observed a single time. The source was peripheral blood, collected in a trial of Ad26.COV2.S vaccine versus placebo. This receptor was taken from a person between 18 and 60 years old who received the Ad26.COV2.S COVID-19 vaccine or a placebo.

DNA of the CDR3: TGTGCCAGCAGCCAAGATAAACAGGGGATCGGGACCCAGTACTTC. This codes for CASSQDKQGIGTQYF. The gene calls are TRBV4-2 and TRBJ2-5, with 7 bases fitting TRBD1. The CDR3 extends over 15 amino acids. V gave up 0 bases and J gave up 7 bases; unmatched junction bases: 8. Per the germline V gene, CDR1 is LGHNA and CDR2 is YNFKEQ.